This T cell receptor beta chain comes out of a study of lymphopenia after photon versus proton radiotherapy. A word on this clone: Its antigen is currently unknown.

Sequencing was performed with immunoSEQ multiplex PCR; in TCRdb, only in-frame clones are kept and a portion is missing. The data contain under 20,000 clones, about 93% of them singletons. Study-wide findings and caveats: Only patients who died were analyzed for survival; proton advantage is unproven. Post-nadir TCR diversity decline inversely tracked overall survival among those who died. After lymphocyte nadir, photon-treated repertoires showed oligoclonal expansion, especially CD8+ Temra. Proton therapy kept repertoires fairly stable, unlike photons, which gained effector/memory cells.

Trimming stripped 5 bases from V and 6 bases from J, with 20 bases between. Germline V lookup: CDR1 MGHRA, CDR2 YSYEKL. This CDR3 has 16 residues. Sequencing was performed on peripheral blood, taken from a patient treated with photon-based radiotherapy. This sequence joins TRBV4-1 and TRBJ1-3; possibly TRBD1 for D (5 bases). The TCR comes from a man in his sixties with pancreatic cancer. As DNA, the CDR3 is TGCGCCAGCAGCACAAGAGGGGTTTCCAATAAAAACACCATATATTTT. This codes for CASSTRGVSNKNTIYF.